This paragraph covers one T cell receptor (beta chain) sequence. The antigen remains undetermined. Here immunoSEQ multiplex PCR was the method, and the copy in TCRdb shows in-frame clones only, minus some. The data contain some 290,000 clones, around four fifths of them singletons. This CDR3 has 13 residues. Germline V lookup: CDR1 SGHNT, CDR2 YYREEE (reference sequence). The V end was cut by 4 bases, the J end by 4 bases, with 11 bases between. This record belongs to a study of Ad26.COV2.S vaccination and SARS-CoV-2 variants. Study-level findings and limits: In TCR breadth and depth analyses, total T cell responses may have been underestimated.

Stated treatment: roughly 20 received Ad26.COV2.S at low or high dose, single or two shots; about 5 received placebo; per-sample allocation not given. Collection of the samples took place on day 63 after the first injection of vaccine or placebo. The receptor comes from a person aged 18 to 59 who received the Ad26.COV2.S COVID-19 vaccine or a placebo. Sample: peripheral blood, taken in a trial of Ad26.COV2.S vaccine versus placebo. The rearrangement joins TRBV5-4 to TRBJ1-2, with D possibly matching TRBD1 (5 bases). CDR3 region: CASSLGGSYGYTF. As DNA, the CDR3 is TGTGCCAGCAGCCTGGGGGGAAGCTATGGCTACACCTTC.